This T cell receptor beta chain was sequenced in a study of T cells in Graves' hyperthyroidism and ophthalmopathy. Regarding the study as a whole: Appearing also in blood were most of the thyroid clonotypes expanded above 0.001.

This clonotype was seen at least ten times. Its antigen is as yet unknown. Amplified TCR beta CDR3 regions came from RNA transcripts. TCR CDR3 regions were first amplified by RT-PCR with HTBI primers. One entry per CDR3 protein results from TCRdb running MiXCR on the multiplex PCR reads. The table includes a few hundred thousand distinct CDR3 sequences, around 42% detected once. The study defined stable Graves' hyperthyroidism as no ophthalmopathy progression within 18 months. Germline CDR1 and CDR2: GTSNPN and SVGIG (reference sequence). V lost 8 bases and J lost 4; bases outside the gene matches: 8. This CDR3 has 14 residues.

The receptor's source is a woman aged 18 to 35 with Graves' hyperthyroidism. The sequenced sample was peripheral blood or thyroid tissue (not recorded which). This chain connects TRBV30 to TRBJ2-3; TRBD2 agrees at 11 bases. The CDR3 DNA reads TGTGCCGGCCAGGGACTAGCGGTAGCAGATACGCAGTATTTT. Translating it yields CAGQGLAVADTQYF.